These T cell receptor beta chains were read from a single sample in a study of post-analysis software for immune sequencing data. TCRdb re-called the PCR reads with MiXCR, one entry per CDR3 protein. The sample yields 750,000 to 950,000 distinct CDR3 sequences, 40% to 55% seen once. The sample was blood. These receptors were obtained from a girl aged 5 to 17 with multiple sclerosis. Both conserved end residues are part of each CDR3. The D gene is left open where the match is weak. Size values are once, few and many counts, or a class for expanded clones, and some rows have none.

V	D	length	size	J	CDR3	DNA
TRBV15	-	12	-	TRBJ1-1	CATSRHNRVSFF	TGTGCCACCAGCAGACATAACAGGGTGTCTTTCTTT
TRBV20-1	TRBD1	14	few	TRBJ1-2	CSADSTGDSYGYTF	TGCAGTGCGGATTCCACAGGGGACTCCTATGGCTACACCTTC
TRBV9	-	13	-	TRBJ2-3	CASSVDPMDTQYF	TGTGCCAGCAGCGTAGATCCCATGGATACGCAGTATTTT
TRBV27	-	14	-	TRBJ1-5	CASSSGDLVQPQHF	TGTGCCAGCAGTTCCGGGGACTTGGTTCAGCCCCAGCATTTT
TRBV20-1	TRBD1	13	many	TRBJ2-3	CSARQGAADTQYF	TGCAGTGCTAGGCAGGGGGCAGCAGATACGCAGTATTTT
TRBV18	-	15	-	TRBJ2-3	CASSPRRSGADTQYF	TGTGCCAGCTCACCACGGAGGAGCGGAGCAGATACGCAGTATTTT
TRBV30	-	12	-	TRBJ2-3	CAWRHTTDTQYF	TGTGCCTGGAGACACACCACAGATACGCAGTATTTT
TRBV5-1	-	15	few	TRBJ2-5	CASSLGQAARETQYF	TGCGCCAGCAGCTTGGGTCAGGCCGCACGGGAGACCCAGTACTTC
TRBV12-3/TRBV12-4	-	15	few	TRBJ1-6	CASSPPWGENSPLHF	TGTGCCAGCAGTCCTCCGTGGGGGGAGAATTCACCCCTCCACTTT
TRBV27	-	16	few	TRBJ2-6	CASSFVTGPGANVLTF	TGTGCCAGCAGCTTTGTCACAGGTCCAGGGGCCAACGTCCTGACTTTC
TRBV5-1	-	18	-	TRBJ1-5	CASSPGWPRGTAGQPQHF	TGCGCCAGCAGCCCTGGCTGGCCCCGAGGGACGGCAGGGCAGCCCCAGCATTTT
TRBV4-2	TRBD2	15	-	TRBJ2-5	CASSQGTSGQETQYF	TGTGCCAGCAGCCAAGGGACTAGCGGTCAAGAGACCCAGTACTTC
TRBV5-4	-	15	few	TRBJ2-7	CASSPGGRELAEQYF	TGTGCCAGCAGCCCTGGGGGGCGGGAGCTCGCCGAGCAGTACTTC
TRBV9	-	15	-	TRBJ1-2	CASSPPTPSSYGYTF	TGTGCCAGCAGCCCGCCCACCCCTTCCTCCTATGGCTACACCTTC
TRBV27	TRBD1	17	-	TRBJ1-5	CASSSFTGTGDHQPQHF	TGTGCCAGCAGTTCGTTTACCGGGACAGGAGACCATCAGCCCCAGCATTTT
TRBV18	-	14	-	TRBJ2-3	CASSPYAGTDTQYF	TGTGCCAGCTCACCCTATGCGGGCACAGATACGCAGTATTTT
TRBV12-3/TRBV12-4	TRBD1	14	-	TRBJ1-2	CASSPDRGPMGYTF	TGTGCCAGCAGTCCGGACAGGGGTCCGATGGGCTACACCTTC
TRBV27	-	15	-	TRBJ2-7	CASSLNGVRSYEQYF	TGTGCCAGCAGCTTGAACGGGGTGAGGTCCTACGAGCAGTACTTC
TRBV29-1	TRBD1	13	-	TRBJ2-3	CSVGQGATDTQYF	TGCAGCGTTGGACAGGGGGCCACAGATACGCAGTATTTT
TRBV20-1	-	15	-	TRBJ1-2	CSAIIVGGGGYGYTF	TGCAGTGCAATTATAGTCGGAGGGGGGGGCTATGGCTACACCTTC
TRBV6-6	-	16	once	TRBJ2-4	CASSPFRALRFNIQYF	TGTGCCAGCAGTCCCTTCCGGGCCCTACGGTTTAACATTCAGTACTTC
TRBV20-1	-	15	-	TRBJ2-3	CSAQLSRGTTDTQYF	TGCAGTGCCCAATTATCTAGGGGGACCACAGATACGCAGTATTTT
TRBV10-3	-	16	-	TRBJ2-1	CAISESVGQGWNEQFF	TGTGCCATCAGTGAGTCTGTCGGGCAGGGTTGGAATGAGCAGTTCTTC
TRBV5-1	TRBD2	16	few	TRBJ2-5	CASSPRLALTQETQYF	TGCGCCAGCAGCCCTCGACTAGCGCTAACCCAAGAGACCCAGTACTTC
TRBV7-3	-	19	-	TRBJ2-1	CASSLRAALGSFLYNEQFF	TGTGCCAGCAGCTTAAGGGCCGCTCTGGGCTCTTTCCTATACAATGAGCAGTTCTTC
TRBV5-6	-	16	-	TRBJ2-3	CASSLGFGVPTDTQYF	TGTGCCAGCAGCTTGGGTTTTGGCGTCCCGACAGATACGCAGTATTTT
TRBV29-1	-	13	few	TRBJ2-7	CSGGLGAFYEQYF	TGCAGTGGGGGGCTAGGGGCCTTCTACGAGCAGTACTTC
TRBV12-3/TRBV12-4	-	15	-	TRBJ1-2	CASRATGRINYGYTF	TGTGCCAGCAGGGCGACGGGACGCATTAACTATGGCTACACCTTC
TRBV10-3	-	13	-	TRBJ2-7	CAIGQGRGTEQYF	TGTGCCATCGGCCAAGGCCGGGGGACCGAGCAGTACTTC
TRBV9	-	14	-	TRBJ1-1	CASSASQVSTEAFF	TGTGCCAGCAGCGCGTCCCAGGTATCCACTGAAGCTTTCTTT
TRBV6-6	-	16	-	TRBJ2-5	CASSYSLTDSQETQYF	TGTGCCAGCAGTTACTCCCTGACAGATTCACAAGAGACCCAGTACTTC
TRBV7-3	TRBD1	15	few	TRBJ2-1	CASSLAGGELAEQFF	TGTGCCAGCAGCTTAGCAGGGGGCGAGTTGGCTGAGCAGTTCTTC
TRBV5-1	-	16	-	TRBJ2-1	CASSLVSIELRNEQFF	TGCGCCAGCAGCTTGGTAAGCATAGAGTTACGGAATGAGCAGTTCTTC
TRBV18	-	15	few	TRBJ2-1	CASSPLAENYNEQFF	TGTGCCAGCTCACCACTAGCGGAAAACTACAATGAGCAGTTCTTC
TRBV9	TRBD1	16	-	TRBJ1-2	CASSPPTGASNYGYTF	TGTGCCAGCAGCCCCCCGACAGGGGCTTCCAACTATGGCTACACCTTC
TRBV20-1	-	17	-	TRBJ2-5	CSARGGAGGDLWETQYF	TGCAGTGCTAGAGGGGGGGCTGGCGGGGACCTTTGGGAGACCCAGTACTTC
TRBV7-3	TRBD2	17	-	TRBJ2-1	CASSLNMGGRATNEQFF	TGTGCCAGCAGCTTAAATATGGGCGGGAGGGCCACGAATGAGCAGTTCTTC
TRBV12-3/TRBV12-4	-	16	few	TRBJ1-2	CASSTTGYRYNYGYTF	TGTGCCAGCAGTACCACAGGCTACCGGTATAACTATGGCTACACCTTC
TRBV5-6	TRBD1	16	-	TRBJ1-1	CASSPGQGAVYTEAFF	TGTGCCAGCAGCCCAGGACAGGGGGCCGTTTACACTGAAGCTTTCTTT
TRBV5-1	TRBD1	15	-	TRBJ2-7	CASSLGPGGRNEQYF	TGCGCCAGCAGCTTGGGGCCAGGGGGCAGGAACGAGCAGTACTTC
TRBV14	-	13	once	TRBJ1-2	CASRPSGGFGYTF	TGTGCCAGCAGACCCAGTGGTGGGTTTGGCTACACCTTC
TRBV4-3	-	13	-	TRBJ1-2	CASSPDRFYGYTF	TGCGCCAGCAGCCCAGATCGGTTCTATGGCTACACCTTC
TRBV18	TRBD1	15	-	TRBJ2-5	CAGSPATGTAETQYF	TGTGCCGGCTCACCGGCGACAGGGACGGCGGAGACCCAGTACTTC
TRBV30	TRBD1	13	-	TRBJ2-3	CAGQGQFTDTQYF	TGTGCCGGTCAGGGACAGTTCACAGATACGCAGTATTTT
TRBV5-1	-	13	-	TRBJ2-1	CASSLKNQETQFF	TGCGCCAGCAGCCTAAAAAACCAAGAGACCCAGTTCTTC
TRBV7-2	TRBD2	17	-	TRBJ2-5	CASSLGLAGGTRETQYF	TGTGCCAGCAGCCTCGGACTAGCGGGAGGAACGAGGGAGACCCAGTACTTC
TRBV7-9	-	14	few	TRBJ2-3	CASSGGLSTDTQYF	TGTGCCAGCTCCGGTGGGCTGAGCACAGATACGCAGTATTTT
TRBV20-1	-	13	few	TRBJ2-1	CSARDGQFNEQFF	TGCAGTGCTAGGGATGGGCAGTTCAATGAGCAGTTCTTC
TRBV7-2	TRBD2	15	few	TRBJ2-7	CASSPPGGVSYEQYF	TGTGCCAGCAGCCCACCGGGAGGGGTCTCCTACGAGCAGTACTTC
TRBV11-2	-	17	few	TRBJ1-2	CASGRLNRGLSRSGYTF	TGTGCCAGCGGTCGACTAAACCGGGGACTATCGCGCAGTGGCTACACCTTC
TRBV29-1	-	11	-	TRBJ2-7	CSVEILYEQYF	TGCAGCGTTGAAATCCTTTACGAGCAGTACTTC
TRBV14	-	14	-	TRBJ2-7	CASSQEGHFYEQYF	TGTGCCAGCAGCCAAGAGGGACACTTCTACGAGCAGTACTTC
TRBV30	TRBD1	14	-	TRBJ1-1	CAWGTGGDGTEAFF	TGTGCCTGGGGGACAGGGGGCGACGGCACTGAAGCTTTCTTT